This passage covers 20 T cell receptor beta chains from one sample sequenced in a study of T-cell memory formation after mild COVID-19 (dated by TCRdb to the early 2020s). Receptors were amplified or captured by 5' RACE. The sequencer was an Illumina NovaSeq 6000. The raw public reads went through TCRdb reprocessing: fastp at Q25, MiXCR clone calling, in-frame beta chains kept. Every CDR3 protein is listed once, alongside the most common genes and DNA of its rows. The sample table contains approximately 240,000 distinct CDR3 sequences; only one count was recorded for about 15% of them. Clones ranked in the top ten supply 3.5% of the sample. Sequenced input: PBMCs or a T cell subset sorted from them (not recorded which). The receptors here all came from a man in his late teens or twenties who had mild COVID-19 (a few samples of this study predate the infection). The sample titles of this study are shuffled in the database, so cell type and time point are left out; the donor was told from shared clones.

This clonotype was observed a handful of times. This rearrangement joins TRBV20-1 to TRBJ1-2; the match to TRBD1 covers 9 bases. The CDR3 covers 13 residues. Germline CDR1 and CDR2: DFQATT and SNEGSKA (reference sequence). Losses at the gene ends were 6 bases for V and 2 bases for J; bases not matched to a gene: 4. DNA of the CDR3: TGCAGTGCCGGGACAGGGTACAACTATGGCTACACCTTC. It translates to CSAGTGYNYGYTF.

This chain connects TRBV7-3 to TRBJ1-6, with 7 bases that match TRBD1. This CDR3 contains 14 residues. The V gene's germline CDR1 is SGHTA and CDR2 FQGTGA. The junction had 6 bases not matched to a gene; V was cut back by 5 bases and J by 8 bases. CDR3: CASSQGGSHSPLHF. CDR3 nucleotides: TGTGCCAGCAGCCAGGGGGGGAGTCATTCACCCCTCCACTTT. The full variable domain, in which reference TRBV7-3 and TRBJ1-6 provide the parts outside the CDR3, is GAGVSQTPSNKVTEKGKYVELRCDPISGHTALYWYRQSLGQGPEFLIYFQGTGAADDSGLPNDRFFAVRPEGSVSTLKIQRTERGDSAVYLCASSQGGSHSPLHFGNGTRLTVT.

This clonotype was seen a single time. The CDR3 DNA follows: TGTGCCATCAGTGAAAGGGACAGTCTTTATGGTACGCAGTATTTT. The encoded protein is CAISERDSLYGTQYF. The chain carries TRBV10-3 and TRBJ2-3; 7 bases agree with TRBD1. The CDR3 is 15 residues long. The junction had 11 bases not matched to a gene; V was cut back by 3 bases and J by 8 bases. Per germline, CDR1 ENHRY and CDR2 SYGVKD.

The chain employs TRBV27 and TRBJ1-5; D may be TRBD1 (5 bases). Germline CDR1 reads MNHEY; CDR2 reads SMNVEV (reference sequence). Trimming pared 4 bases from V and 7 bases from J, leaving 14 bases between. The CDR3 is made up of 14 amino acids. CDR3 DNA sequence: TGTGCCAGCAGTTGGGTCGGGGGTAGGCAGCCCCAGCATTTT. It specifies CASSWVGGRQPQHF.

The V gene is TRBV7-3, the J gene TRBJ2-1; possible D gene TRBD2, 5 bases. This CDR3 region has 16 residues. Germline V lookup: CDR1 SGHTA, CDR2 FQGTGA. V gave up 0 bases and J gave up 0 bases, with 9 bases separating them. The CDR3 reads CASSLTLGSSYNEQFF. CDR3 in DNA: TGTGCCAGCAGCTTAACGTTGGGGAGCTCCTACAATGAGCAGTTCTTC.

V gene TRBV5-1 combines with J gene TRBJ1-5; 7 bases map to TRBD1. V was pared by 3 bases and J by 0 bases, with 3 bases of the junction left unmatched. The CDR3 contains 15 residues. The V gene's germline CDR1 is SGHRS and CDR2 YFSETQ. For the CDR3, the DNA is TGCGCCAGCAGCTCACAGGGGCTTAGCAATCAGCCCCAGCATTTT. Translation gives CASSSQGLSNQPQHF.

This clonotype was observed many times. J is TRBJ2-2 and V is TRBV10-2; D gene uncertain. The V and J ends lost 7 bases and 4 bases respectively, with 13 bases between them. CDR1 WSHSY and CDR2 SAAADI come from the germline V gene. The CDR3 is 14 amino acids. Here the CDR3 DNA reads TGCGCCAGCACCCCTGACACTGGCACCGGGGAGCTGTTTTTT. This codes for CASTPDTGTGELFF.

The chain is built from TRBV12-3 or TRBV12-4 and TRBJ2-6; D remains unclear. This CDR3 is 15 amino acids long. V lost 1 base, J lost 2 bases, and 6 bases lay in between. The CDR3 protein is CASSLGRPGANVLTF. DNA for the CDR3: TGTGCCAGCAGTTTAGGAAGGCCTGGGGCCAACGTCCTGACTTTC.

This chain links TRBV5-1 with TRBJ2-7; 9 bases match TRBD1. Germline CDR1 and CDR2: SGHRS and YFSETQ. Unmatched junction bases numbered 7, after V lost 5 bases and J lost 1 base. The CDR3 totals 15 residues. This CDR3 is CASSSTGTGSYEQYF. The CDR3 DNA sequence: TGCGCCAGCAGTTCGACCGGGACAGGGTCCTACGAGCAGTACTTC.

This clonotype was detected a few times. The J gene is TRBJ1-2, the V gene TRBV5-1; D is uncertain. There are 13 residues in the CDR3. CDR1 SGHRS and CDR2 YFSETQ come from the germline V gene. The V end lost 4 bases, the J end lost 8 bases, and 15 bases lay between the germline ends. The CDR3 is CASSAVQVNGYTF. The CDR3 region has the DNA TGCGCCAGCAGCGCCGTGCAGGTGAACGGCTACACCTTC.

The chain joins TRBV7-9 to TRBJ1-2; 7 positions match TRBD1. Trimming at V came to 4 bases and at J to 0 bases, leaving 5 bases not matched to a gene. The CDR3 is 15 amino acids. Germline assignment: CDR1 SEHNR and CDR2 FQNEAQ (reference sequence). CDR3 region: CASSSGDRANYGYTF. The CDR3 nucleotides are TGTGCCAGCAGCTCGGGGGACAGAGCTAACTATGGCTACACCTTC.

This clonotype came up a few times. The CDR3 DNA reads TGTGCCAGCAGCGCCCCGGGCTCTCACCGGGATACGCAGTATTTT. Its translation is CASSAPGSHRDTQYF. V usage is TRBV9 and J usage is TRBJ2-3; D remains unclear. There are 15 residues in the CDR3. Germline CDR1 is SGDLS and CDR2 is YYNGEE. The V end lost 3 bases, the J end lost 6 bases, and 17 bases lay between the germline ends.

J is TRBJ2-7 and V is TRBV11-2; D might be TRBD1 or TRBD2, each matching 5 bases. The germline V and J ends were trimmed by 4 bases and 0 bases, with 10 bases remaining between them. The germline V gene has CDR1 SGHAT and CDR2 FQNNGV. This CDR3 is 14 amino acids long. CDR3 in DNA: TGTGCCAGCAGCTACCGGGACGGCTCCTACGAGCAGTACTTC. Protein product: CASSYRDGSYEQYF.

This clonotype appeared a few times. The chain combines TRBV6-5 with TRBJ1-1; D is possibly TRBD1 (6 bases). This CDR3 is 12 amino acids long. V was shortened by 3 bases and J by 9 bases, with 11 bases between the two germline ends. The germline gives CDR1 MNHEY, CDR2 SVGAGI. CDR3 region: CASSYRTGQAFF. DNA of the CDR3: TGTGCCAGCAGTTATCGTACAGGGCAAGCTTTCTTT.

The CDR3 is CASSQHSLEQYF. CDR3 bases: TGTGCCAGCAGCCAACATTCCCTTGAGCAGTACTTC. The chain uses TRBV6-6 and TRBJ2-5; D call uncertain. V lost 6 bases to trimming and J lost 11 bases, with 16 bases between them. CDR1 and CDR2 (germline): MNHNY, SVGAGI (reference sequence). The CDR3 consists of 12 residues.

The chain uses TRBV6-5 and TRBJ2-5; no definite D call. The germline V and J ends were trimmed by 5 bases and 5 bases, with 12 bases remaining between them. Germline lookup yields CDR1 MNHEY and CDR2 SVGAGI. This CDR3 contains 13 residues. The CDR3 reads CASSVPQSETQYF. In nucleotides, the CDR3 is TGTGCCAGCAGTGTCCCTCAGAGTGAGACCCAGTACTTC.

The chain combines TRBV7-3 with TRBJ2-5; tentative D call: TRBD2 (6 bases). The CDR3 covers 14 residues. CDR1 and CDR2 (germline): SGHTA, FQGTGA. V gave up 5 bases and J gave up 5 bases, with 15 bases separating them. DNA for the CDR3: TGTGCCAGCAGCCGCGGAGGGCGTGGGGAGACCCAGTACTTC. This encodes CASSRGGRGETQYF.

The chain recombines TRBV4-3 with TRBJ1-3, with D possibly matching TRBD1 (6 bases). Germline V lookup: CDR1 LGHNA, CDR2 YSLEER. The CDR3 is 14 residues long. With 5 bases removed from V and 7 bases from J, the gap between germline ends came to 15 bases. The chain's CDR3 is CASSAAGAANTIYF. CDR3 in DNA: TGCGCCAGCAGCGCGGCAGGGGCGGCGAACACCATATATTTT.

This clonotype was observed a few times. The V call is TRBV6-2 or TRBV6-3, the J call TRBJ2-5; 9 nucleotides match TRBD2. CDR3 length: 12 residues. J lost 5 bases, V lost 6 bases, and 1 base had no gene match. The germline gives CDR1 MNHEY, CDR2 SVGEGT. The CDR3 nucleotides read TGTGCCAGCAGCGGACTAGCGGAGACCCAGTACTTC. Translated, it gives CASSGLAETQYF.

The V and J genes are TRBV19 and TRBJ2-5; 9 nucleotides line up with TRBD1. With V trimmed by 1 base and J by 4 bases, 7 bases remained unmatched. The length of the CDR3 is 16 residues. In germline, CDR1 is LNHDA, CDR2 SQIVND (reference sequence). CDR3 bases: TGTGCCAGTAGTATAGGGGACAGGGTGCAAGGAGAGACCCAGTACTTC. This encodes CASSIGDRVQGETQYF.